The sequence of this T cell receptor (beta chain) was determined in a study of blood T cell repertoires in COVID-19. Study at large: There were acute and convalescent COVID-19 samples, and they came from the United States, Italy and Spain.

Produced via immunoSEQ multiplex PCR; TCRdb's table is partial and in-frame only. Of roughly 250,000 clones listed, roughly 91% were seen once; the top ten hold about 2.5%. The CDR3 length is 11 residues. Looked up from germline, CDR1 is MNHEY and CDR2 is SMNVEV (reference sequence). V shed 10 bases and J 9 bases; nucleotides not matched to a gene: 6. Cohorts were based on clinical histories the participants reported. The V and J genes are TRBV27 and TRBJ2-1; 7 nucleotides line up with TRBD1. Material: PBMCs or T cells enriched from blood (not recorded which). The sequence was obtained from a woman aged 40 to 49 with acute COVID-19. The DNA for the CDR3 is TGTGCCACCGAGGGGGCTGGTGAGCAGTTCTTC. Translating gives CATEGAGEQFF.